A single sample gave rise to the 24 T cell receptor beta chains below, sequenced in a study of cytomegalovirus exposure and HLA in healthy donors. PCR primers comprised 60 Vbeta and 13 Jbeta primers. Measured with immunoSEQ multiplex PCR; TCRdb has only the in-frame clones, and not every one. The sample has about 200,000 clones, almost 70% seen once. The sequencing input was PBMCs. These receptors were collected from a man aged 40-49 years in good health and CMV-seropositive.

This chain connects TRBV5-6 to TRBJ2-7, with 7 positions matching TRBD1. Germline loops: CDR1 SGHDT, CDR2 YYEEEE. V shed 2 bases and J 5 bases; nucleotides not matched to a gene: 4. This CDR3 is built from 13 residues. CDR3 nucleotides: TGTGCCAGCAGCTTAGGACAGGTCGACGAGCAGTACTTC. Its translation: CASSLGQVDEQYF.

This sequence joins TRBV5-1 and TRBJ1-1, with TRBD1 matching 8 bases. This CDR3 has 19 residues. Germline V gene lookup returns CDR1 SGHRS and CDR2 YFSETQ. V was pared by 2 bases and J by 3 bases, with 18 bases of the junction left unmatched. For the CDR3, the DNA is TGCGCCAGCAGCTTCGACAGGGGCGAGGCGAGTGTCCTTCACACTGAAGCTTTCTTT. Translating it yields CASSFDRGEASVLHTEAFF. The complete variable domain, with remaining parts taken from reference TRBV5-1 and TRBJ1-1, reads KAGVTQTPRYLIKTRGQQVTLSCSPISGHRSVSWYQQTPGQGLQFLFEYFSETQRNKGNFPGRFSGRQFSNSRSEMNVSTLELGDSALYLCASSFDRGEASVLHTEAFFGQGTRLTVV.

This clone has only one observation. The chain is built from TRBV12-5 and TRBJ2-7, with D hard to call. V was pared by 1 base and J by 2 bases, with 12 bases between. CDR3 length: 15 amino acids. CDR1 and CDR2 from the germline V gene are LGHNT and FRNRAP. CDR3 coding DNA: TGTGCTAGTGGTTTGGGTTTGGTTACAACCTACGAGCAGTACTTC. Its protein is CASGLGLVTTYEQYF. The variable domain in full, with the rest retrieved from reference TRBV12-5 and TRBJ2-7, is DARVTQTPRHKVTEMGQEVTMRCQPILGHNTVFWYRQTMMQGLELLAYFRNRAPLDDSGMPKDRFSAEMPDATLATLKIQPSEPRDSAVYFCASGLGLVTTYEQYFGPGTRLTVT.

The chain uses TRBV7-9 and TRBJ2-7, with D possibly being TRBD2 (6 bases). This CDR3 has 15 residues. Trimming shortened V by 3 bases and J by 2 bases, and 14 bases separated the two germline ends. Germline V gene data show CDR1 as SEHNR and CDR2 as FQNEAQ (reference sequence). CDR3 loop: CASSFGGNTAYEQYF. CDR3 in DNA: TGTGCCAGCAGCTTCGGAGGGAACACAGCCTACGAGCAGTACTTC.

The chain recombines TRBV6-5 with TRBJ2-7; D unclear. CDR1 and CDR2 (germline): MNHEY, SVGAGI. V was pared by 4 bases and J by 2 bases, with 3 bases between. There are 11 residues in the CDR3. In DNA form, the CDR3 reads TGTGCCAGCAGTTCGGCCTACGAGCAGTACTTC. Its translation: CASSSAYEQYF.

This chain links TRBV29-1 with TRBJ1-2, with 10 bases fitting TRBD1. Germline trimming cut 6 bases from V and 4 bases from J; bases unmatched to any gene: 11. The CDR3 length is 15 residues. CDR1 SQVTM and CDR2 ANQGSEA come from the germline V gene. This CDR3 is CSVGQEGTGVYGYTF. The CDR3 DNA follows: TGCAGCGTGGGGCAAGAGGGGACAGGGGTCTATGGCTACACCTTC.

The V gene is TRBV7-2, the J gene TRBJ1-5; TRBD1 aligns across 8 bases. Germline assignment: CDR1 SGHTA and CDR2 FQGNSA. The CDR3 is 18 residues long. V shed 3 bases and J 6 bases; nucleotides not matched to a gene: 16. The CDR3 DNA sequence: TGTGCCAGCAGCTTCCGGACAGGGACCCTCACTGCGGGTCAGCCCCAGCATTTT. As protein: CASSFRTGTLTAGQPQHF.

This chain joins TRBV5-1 and TRBJ2-1; 8 bases align to TRBD2. Germline V gives CDR1 SGHRS, CDR2 YFSETQ. Trimming at V came to 2 bases and at J to 0 bases, leaving 4 bases not matched to a gene. The CDR3 runs 16 residues. The CDR3 sequence is CASSLLAGSSYNEQFF. CDR3 DNA: TGCGCCAGCAGCTTATTAGCGGGGAGCTCCTACAATGAGCAGTTCTTC.

The genes are TRBV19 and TRBJ1-1, with a possible D match to TRBD1 (6 bases). In germline, CDR1 is LNHDA, CDR2 SQIVND (reference sequence). Trimming shortened V by 8 bases and J by 2 bases, and 15 bases separated the two germline ends. The CDR3 length is 14 residues. This chain's CDR3 is CASRGVQGNTEAFF. The CDR3 DNA follows: TGTGCCAGTCGAGGGGTACAGGGTAACACTGAAGCTTTCTTT. The full variable domain, rest sourced from reference TRBV19 and TRBJ1-1, is DGGITQSPKYLFRKEGQNVTLSCEQNLNHDAMYWYRQDPGQGLRLIYYSQIVNDFQKGDIAEGYSVSREKKESFPLTVTSAQKNPTAFYLCASRGVQGNTEAFFGQGTRLTVV.

The chain joins TRBV18 to TRBJ1-3; D possibly corresponds to TRBD1 (6 bases). Germline CDR1 KGHSH, CDR2 LQKENI. The V end lost 3 bases, the J end lost 0 bases, and 9 bases lay between the germline ends. The CDR3 is 15 residues long. The CDR3 DNA reads as TGTGCCAGCTCACCGGACAGATACTCTGGAAACACCATATATTTT. It is translated as CASSPDRYSGNTIYF.

This CDR3 is CASGAGQLNQPQHF. The CDR3 DNA is TGTGCCAGCGGTGCGGGACAGCTCAATCAGCCCCAGCATTTT. The chain recombines TRBV6-5 with TRBJ1-5; 7 nucleotides agree with TRBD1. Germline V gene sequence: CDR1 MNHEY, CDR2 SVGAGI. J gave up 3 bases and V 8 bases, and 7 bases lay outside the gene matches. The length of the CDR3 is 14 residues.

This rearrangement joins TRBV5-1 to TRBJ2-3, with D perhaps TRBD2 (6 bases). V was cut by 0 bases and J by 12 bases, with 20 bases left in between. This CDR3 has 15 amino acids. The germline V gene encodes CDR1 SGHRS and CDR2 YFSETQ. The CDR3 protein is CASSLDGGESSPQYF. The CDR3 bases are TGCGCCAGCAGCTTGGATGGCGGGGAGTCGTCCCCCCAGTATTTT.

A single count supports this clone. V and J are TRBV4-1 and TRBJ1-5; 7 bases agree with TRBD1. CDR1 MGHRA and CDR2 YSYEKL come from the germline V gene. Unmatched junction bases numbered 9, after V lost 3 bases and J lost 4 bases. The CDR3 is 16 residues long. CDR3 sequence reads: CASSQPLGTANQPQHF. CDR3 in DNA: TGCGCCAGCAGCCAGCCCCTCGGGACAGCTAATCAGCCCCAGCATTTT.

In its sample, this clone was seen a few times. The sample contains more than one DNA sequence encoding this CDR3. The gene calls are TRBV6-5 and TRBJ1-1; 7 bases align to TRBD1. CDR1 is MNHEY and CDR2 is SVGAGI in the germline V gene. CDR3 length: 12 amino acids. V shed 5 bases, J shed 11 bases, and the junction held 8 bases outside the gene matches. This CDR3 reads CASSRTGSGAFF. The CDR3 nucleotides read TGTGCCAGCAGTCGGACAGGATCCGGGGCTTTCTTT.

The gene calls are TRBV5-4 and TRBJ1-2; D is unclear. The length of the CDR3 is 15 residues. Trimming removed 3 bases at V and 2 bases at J, with 14 bases between. Germline CDR1 and CDR2: SGHNT and YYREEE (reference sequence). As DNA, the CDR3 is TGTGCCAGCAGCTCGACTACGGACCTAAACTATGGCTACACCTTC. Translated: CASSSTTDLNYGYTF. Filled out from reference TRBV5-4 and TRBJ1-2, the complete variable domain reads ETGVTQSPTHLIKTRGQQVTLRCSSQSGHNTVSWYQQALGQGPQFIFQYYREEENGRGNFPPRFSGLQFPNYSSELNVNALELDDSALYLCASSSTTDLNYGYTFGSGTRLTVV.

The rearrangement uses TRBV2 and TRBJ2-3, with D possibly TRBD2 on 6 matching bases. Trimming removed 3 bases at V and 1 base at J, with 14 bases between. Germline lookup yields CDR1 SNHLY and CDR2 FYNNEI. This CDR3 comprises 16 residues. CDR3 DNA sequence: TGTGCCAGCAGTGATGGGCAAGCGGGTGGCACAGATACGCAGTATTTT. This translates into CASSDGQAGGTDTQYF.

V usage is TRBV21-1 and J usage is TRBJ2-4; the table's D call of TRBD1 was not tested on the DNA. TRBV21-1 is listed as a pseudogene. This CDR3 is built from 19 residues. CDR3 coding DNA: TGTGCCAGCAGCAAATGGACGAGGGGGACAGGTAGGGCCAAAAACATTCAGTACTTC. Translated: CASSKWTRGTGRAKNIQYF.

This clone appeared a few times. V and J are TRBV5-4 and TRBJ2-2; TRBD2 matches at 10 bases. Germline CDR1 is SGHNT and CDR2 is YYREEE (reference sequence). The CDR3 is 15 amino acids. The junction had 2 bases not matched to a gene; V was cut back by 0 bases and J by 6 bases. For the CDR3, the DNA is TGTGCCAGCAGCTTGGGGGGACTAGCGTCCGGGGAGCTGTTTTTT. Its translation is CASSLGGLASGELFF.

The genes are TRBV2 and TRBJ1-4, with 11 bases aligning to TRBD1. Losses at the gene ends were 0 bases for V and 1 base for J; bases not matched to a gene: 4. Per the germline V gene, CDR1 is SNHLY and CDR2 is FYNNEI. The CDR3 extends over 18 amino acids. CDR3 coding DNA: TGTGCCAGCAGTGAAGCCGGACAGGGGGCGTTAACTAATGAAAAACTGTTTTTT. It yields the protein CASSEAGQGALTNEKLFF. Full variable domain (outside the CDR3, taken from reference TRBV2 and TRBJ1-4): EPEVTQTPSHQVTQMGQEVILRCVPISNHLYFYWYRQILGQKVEFLVSFYNNEISEKSEIFDDQFSVERPDGSNFTLKIRSTKLEDSAMYFCASSEAGQGALTNEKLFFGSGTQLSVL.

The V gene is TRBV11-2, the J gene TRBJ2-5, with a possible D match to TRBD1 (6 bases). Germline CDR1 SGHAT, CDR2 FQNNGV. V shed 4 bases and J shed 0 bases, with 12 bases lying between them. The CDR3 totals 15 residues. The CDR3 sequence is CASSWAGTHQETQYF. CDR3 bases: TGTGCCAGCAGCTGGGCCGGGACACACCAAGAGACCCAGTACTTC.

This sequence joins TRBV14 and TRBJ2-5; no clear D gene. The J call is in doubt because the DNA end fits TRBJ2-7 better. In germline, CDR1 is SGHDN, CDR2 FVKESK. This CDR3 spans 15 amino acids. In DNA, the CDR3 is TGTGCCAGCAGCCAAGTGGTAACTGGTTCCTACGAGCAGTACTTC. It codes for CASSQVVTGSYEQYF.

The chain couples TRBV29-1 to TRBJ2-3; 9 bases map to TRBD2. CDR3 size: 14 residues. Germline V gene data show CDR1 as SQVTM and CDR2 as ANQGSEA. Germline trimming cut 4 bases from V and 4 bases from J; bases unmatched to any gene: 6. CDR3 coding DNA: TGCAGCGTTGGGAGGGGGACTAGCCCAGATACGCAGTATTTT. Protein sequence: CSVGRGTSPDTQYF.

Remarks on this clone: A junction end diverges from the germline sequence, so it may reflect a read error. The chain couples TRBV7-9 to TRBJ1-3; TRBD1 matches at 7 bases. Germline values: CDR1 SEHNR, CDR2 FQNEAQ (reference sequence). The length of the CDR3 is 16 residues. CDR3 sequence: CSSSPLGTASGNTIYF. CDR3 DNA sequence: TGTTCCAGCAGCCCCCTCGGGACAGCCTCTGGAAACACCATATATTTT.

This chain connects TRBV5-6 to TRBJ2-7; 9 bases align to TRBD1. The junction had 11 bases not matched to a gene; V was cut back by 4 bases and J by 3 bases. The CDR3 runs 16 residues. Germline CDR1 is SGHDT and CDR2 is YYEEEE. The chain's CDR3 is CASSLEGQGMYYEQYF. In DNA form, the CDR3 reads TGTGCCAGCAGCCTAGAAGGACAGGGGATGTACTACGAGCAGTACTTC.